The source of this T cell receptor beta chain is a study of memory CD4+ T cells and cytomegalovirus serostatus. Across the whole study: Of the healthy Belgian adults, several were CMV seropositive and more than 20 seronegative.

Single viable CD3+CD4+CD8-CD45RO+ cells were sorted as the memory CD4+ T cells. CMV serostatus came from serum IgG against pp150, pp28, p38, p52. Study-level results: Repertoires predicted CMV serostatus with median bootstrapped AUC of 0.95.

Sequencing was performed with immunoSEQ multiplex PCR; in TCRdb, only in-frame clones are kept and a portion is missing. This sample has under 50,000 clones; around 80% occur once, and the top ten carry approximately 0.96%. In this sample, this clone turned up a few times. Its matching antigen is unknown. The specimen was memory CD4+ T cells from blood. The clonotype comes from an adult in good health and CMV-seronegative.

CDR3 in amino acids: CATSRDIGYEQYF. Written as DNA, the CDR3 is TGTGCCACCAGCAGAGATATCGGATACGAGCAGTACTTC. The chain employs TRBV15 and TRBJ2-7, with D unclear. The CDR3 runs to 13 residues. Between the trimmed V and J ends, which lost 0 bases and 4 bases, there was a span of 7 bases. Germline CDR1 and CDR2: LNHNV and YYDKDF (reference sequence).